This TCR beta chain was retrieved from a study of blood T cell repertoires in COVID-19. Study-level background: COVID-19 samples from acute and convalescent phases originated in the United States, Italy and Spain.

Original data processing: Researchers report that nucleated cell counts were estimated from reference gene primer amplification. Clones were read by immunoSEQ multiplex PCR, and TCRdb kept only the in-frame ones, dropping some. The DNA was the basis for D and trimming; V, J and clone size are from that table. In the table there are roughly 97,000 clones, roughly four fifths of which are singletons. Trimming removed 2 bases from V and 10 bases from J, with 6 bases in between. CDR1 MGHDK and CDR2 SYGVNS come from the germline V gene. The CDR3 sequence is 11 residues long. J is TRBJ2-1 and V is TRBV25-1; TRBD1 might be the D (5 bases). The sample taken for sequencing was peripheral blood. The sequence was obtained from a man between 60 and 75 years old with acute or convalescent COVID-19. The CDR3 reads CASSERGEQFF. DNA for the CDR3: TGTGCCAGCAGTGAAAGGGGCGAGCAGTTCTTC. Filled out from reference TRBV25-1 and TRBJ2-1, the complete variable domain reads EADIYQTPRYLVIGTGKKITLECSQTMGHDKMYWYQQDPGMELHLIHYSYGVNSTEKGDLSSESTVSRIRTEHFPLTLESARPSHTSQYLCASSERGEQFFGPGTRLTVL.